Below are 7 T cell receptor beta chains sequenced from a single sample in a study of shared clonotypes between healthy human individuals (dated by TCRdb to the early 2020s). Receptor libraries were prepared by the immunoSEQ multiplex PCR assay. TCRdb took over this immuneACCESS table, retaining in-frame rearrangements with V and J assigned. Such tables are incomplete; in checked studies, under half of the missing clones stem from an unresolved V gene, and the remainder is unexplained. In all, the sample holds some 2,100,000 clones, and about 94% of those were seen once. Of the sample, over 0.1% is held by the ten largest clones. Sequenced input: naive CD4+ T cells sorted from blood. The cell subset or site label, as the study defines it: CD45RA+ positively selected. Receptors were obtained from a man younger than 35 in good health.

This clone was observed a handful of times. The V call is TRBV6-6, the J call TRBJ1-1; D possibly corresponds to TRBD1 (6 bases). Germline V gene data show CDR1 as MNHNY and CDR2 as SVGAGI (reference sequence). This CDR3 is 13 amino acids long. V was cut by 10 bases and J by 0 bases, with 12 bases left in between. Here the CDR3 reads CATDSQMNTEAFF. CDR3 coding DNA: TGTGCCACGGACAGCCAGATGAACACTGAAGCTTTCTTT.

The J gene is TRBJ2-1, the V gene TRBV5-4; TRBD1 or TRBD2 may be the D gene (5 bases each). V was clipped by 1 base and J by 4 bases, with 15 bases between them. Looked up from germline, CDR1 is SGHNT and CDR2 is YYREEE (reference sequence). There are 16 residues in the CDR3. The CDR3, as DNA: TGTGCCAGCAGCTTGAGGGGACCGCGACCTTACAATGAGCAGTTCTTC. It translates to CASSLRGPRPYNEQFF.

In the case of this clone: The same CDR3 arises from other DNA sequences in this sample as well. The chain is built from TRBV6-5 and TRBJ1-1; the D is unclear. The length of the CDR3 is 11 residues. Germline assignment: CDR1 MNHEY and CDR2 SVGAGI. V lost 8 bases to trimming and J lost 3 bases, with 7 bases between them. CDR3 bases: TGTGCCAGCTTGCGAGACACTGAAGCTTTCTTT. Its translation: CASLRDTEAFF.

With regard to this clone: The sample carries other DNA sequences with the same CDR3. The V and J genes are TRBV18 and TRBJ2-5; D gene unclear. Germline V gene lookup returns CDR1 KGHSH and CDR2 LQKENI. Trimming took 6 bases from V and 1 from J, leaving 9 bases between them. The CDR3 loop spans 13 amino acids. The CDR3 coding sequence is TGTGCCAGCTCTCCAGCGTTCCAAGAGACCCAGTACTTC. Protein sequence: CASSPAFQETQYF.

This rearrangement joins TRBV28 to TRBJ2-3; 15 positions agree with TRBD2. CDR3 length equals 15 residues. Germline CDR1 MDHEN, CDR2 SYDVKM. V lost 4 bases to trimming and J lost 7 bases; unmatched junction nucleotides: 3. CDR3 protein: CASSSGTSGGYTQYF. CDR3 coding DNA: TGTGCCAGCAGTTCAGGGACTAGCGGGGGGTATACGCAGTATTTT.

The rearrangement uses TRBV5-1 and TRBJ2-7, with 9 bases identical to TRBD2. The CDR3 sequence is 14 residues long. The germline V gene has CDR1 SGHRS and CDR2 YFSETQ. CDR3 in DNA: TGCGCAAACTATAGCGGGAGTCCCTCCTACGAGCAGTACTTC. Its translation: CANYSGSPSYEQYF.

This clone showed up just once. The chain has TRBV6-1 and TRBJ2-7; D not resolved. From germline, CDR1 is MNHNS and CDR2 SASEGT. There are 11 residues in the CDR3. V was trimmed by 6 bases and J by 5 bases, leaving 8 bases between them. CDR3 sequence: CASRNLNEQYF. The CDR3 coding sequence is TGTGCCAGCAGGAACCTCAACGAGCAGTACTTC.